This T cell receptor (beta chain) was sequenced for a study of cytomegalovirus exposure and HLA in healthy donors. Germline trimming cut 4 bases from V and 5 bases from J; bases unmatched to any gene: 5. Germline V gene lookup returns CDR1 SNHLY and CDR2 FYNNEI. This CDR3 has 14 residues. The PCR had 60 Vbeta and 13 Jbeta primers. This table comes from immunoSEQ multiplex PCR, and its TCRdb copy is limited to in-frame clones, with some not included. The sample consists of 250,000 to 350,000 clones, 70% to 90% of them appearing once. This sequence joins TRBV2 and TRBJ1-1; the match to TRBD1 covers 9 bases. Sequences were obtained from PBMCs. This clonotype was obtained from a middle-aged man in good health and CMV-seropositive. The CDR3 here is CASSAGTGYTEAFF. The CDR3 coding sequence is TGTGCCAGCAGTGCAGGGACAGGGTATACTGAAGCTTTCTTT.